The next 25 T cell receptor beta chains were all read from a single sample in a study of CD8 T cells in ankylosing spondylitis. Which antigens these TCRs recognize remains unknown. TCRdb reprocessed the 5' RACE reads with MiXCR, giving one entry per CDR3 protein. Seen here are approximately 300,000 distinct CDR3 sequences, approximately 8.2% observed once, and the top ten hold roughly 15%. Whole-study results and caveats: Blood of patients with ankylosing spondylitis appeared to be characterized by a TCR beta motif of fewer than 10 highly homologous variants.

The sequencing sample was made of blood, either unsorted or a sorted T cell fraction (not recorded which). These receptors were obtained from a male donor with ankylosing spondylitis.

The CDR3 nucleotides read TGTGCCAGCTCACTTAGGACAGGGACGACTATGAACACTGAAGCTTTCTTT. It translates to CASSLRTGTTMNTEAFF. This rearrangement joins TRBV18 to TRBJ1-1; 8 nucleotides agree with TRBD1. V lost 4 bases and J lost 0; bases outside the gene matches: 10. Germline CDR1 and CDR2: KGHSH and LQKENI. The CDR3 is 17 residues long.

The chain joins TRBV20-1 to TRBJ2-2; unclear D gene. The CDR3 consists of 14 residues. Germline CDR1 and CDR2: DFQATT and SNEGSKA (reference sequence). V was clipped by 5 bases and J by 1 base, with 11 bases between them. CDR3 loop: CSAPDNLNTGELFF. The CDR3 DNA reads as TGCAGTGCTCCAGACAACTTGAACACCGGGGAGCTGTTTTTT.

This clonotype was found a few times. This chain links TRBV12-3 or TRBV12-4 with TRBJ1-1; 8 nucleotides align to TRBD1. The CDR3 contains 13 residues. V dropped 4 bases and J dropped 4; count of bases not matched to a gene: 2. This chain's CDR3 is CASSWTGTTEAFF. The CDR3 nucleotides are TGTGCCAGCAGTTGGACAGGGACCACTGAAGCTTTCTTT.

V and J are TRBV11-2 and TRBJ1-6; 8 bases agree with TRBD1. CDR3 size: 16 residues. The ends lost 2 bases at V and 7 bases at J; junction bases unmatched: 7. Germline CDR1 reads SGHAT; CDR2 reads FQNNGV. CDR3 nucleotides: TGTGCCAGCAGCTTAAGTTGGACAGGGATAAATTCACCCCTCCACTTT. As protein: CASSLSWTGINSPLHF.

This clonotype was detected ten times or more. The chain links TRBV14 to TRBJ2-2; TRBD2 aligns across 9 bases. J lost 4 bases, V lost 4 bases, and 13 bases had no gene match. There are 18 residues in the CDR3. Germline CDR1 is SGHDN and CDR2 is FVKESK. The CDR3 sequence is CASSPSLAGLLITGELFF. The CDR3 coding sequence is TGTGCCAGCAGCCCCAGCCTAGCGGGACTCCTTATCACCGGGGAGCTGTTTTTT.

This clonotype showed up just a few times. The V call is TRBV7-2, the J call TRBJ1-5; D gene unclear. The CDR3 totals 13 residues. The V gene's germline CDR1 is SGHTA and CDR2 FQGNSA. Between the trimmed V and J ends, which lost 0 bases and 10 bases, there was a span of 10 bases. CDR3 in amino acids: CASSLAQALPQHF. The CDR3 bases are TGTGCCAGCAGCTTAGCCCAGGCCTTACCCCAGCATTTT.

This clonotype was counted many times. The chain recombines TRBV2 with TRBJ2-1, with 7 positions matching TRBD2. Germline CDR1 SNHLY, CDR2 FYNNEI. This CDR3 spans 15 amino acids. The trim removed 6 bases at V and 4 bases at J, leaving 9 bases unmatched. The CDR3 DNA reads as TGTGCCAGCAGCCTCGACTGGGGAGGGTACAATGAGCAGTTCTTC. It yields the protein CASSLDWGGYNEQFF.

The CDR3 sequence is CATGQGTYEQYF. CDR3 DNA: TGTGCCACGGGACAGGGCACCTACGAGCAGTACTTC. The chain recombines TRBV6-2 or TRBV6-3 with TRBJ2-7, with 9 bases aligning to TRBD1. The CDR3 loop spans 12 amino acids. V shed 10 bases and J 2 bases; nucleotides not matched to a gene: 3. Germline CDR1 MNHEY, CDR2 SVGEGT.

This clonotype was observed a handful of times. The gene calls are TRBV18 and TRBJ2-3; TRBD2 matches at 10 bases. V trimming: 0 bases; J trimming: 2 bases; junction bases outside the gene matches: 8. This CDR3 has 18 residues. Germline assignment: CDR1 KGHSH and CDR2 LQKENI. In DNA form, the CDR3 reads TGTGCCAGCTCACCACCGCTCAGGAGCGGGAGGGCCACAGATACGCAGTATTTT. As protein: CASSPPLRSGRATDTQYF.

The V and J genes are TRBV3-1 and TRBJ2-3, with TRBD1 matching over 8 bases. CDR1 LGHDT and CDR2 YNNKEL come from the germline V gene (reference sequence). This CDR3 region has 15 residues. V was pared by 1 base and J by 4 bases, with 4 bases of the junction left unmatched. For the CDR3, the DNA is TGTGCCAGCAGCCAAGCGGGGACAGGTGCAGATACGCAGTATTTT. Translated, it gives CASSQAGTGADTQYF.

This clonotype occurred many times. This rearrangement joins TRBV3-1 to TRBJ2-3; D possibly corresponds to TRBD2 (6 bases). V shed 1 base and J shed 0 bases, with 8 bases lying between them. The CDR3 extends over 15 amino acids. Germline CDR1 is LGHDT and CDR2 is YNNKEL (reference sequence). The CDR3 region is CASSQALASTDTQYF. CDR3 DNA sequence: TGTGCCAGCAGCCAAGCACTAGCTAGCACAGATACGCAGTATTTT.

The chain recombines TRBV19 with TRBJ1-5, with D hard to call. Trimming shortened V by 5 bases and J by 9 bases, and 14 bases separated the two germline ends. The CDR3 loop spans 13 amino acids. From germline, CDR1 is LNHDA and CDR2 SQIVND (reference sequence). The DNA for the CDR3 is TGTGCCAGTAGTTCGCAGGCTAAACTGCCCCAGCATTTT. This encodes CASSSQAKLPQHF.

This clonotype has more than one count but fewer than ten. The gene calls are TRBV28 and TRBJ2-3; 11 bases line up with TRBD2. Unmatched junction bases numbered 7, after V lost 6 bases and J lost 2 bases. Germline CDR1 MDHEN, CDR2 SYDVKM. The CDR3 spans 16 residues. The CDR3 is CASRRLAGSSTDTQYF. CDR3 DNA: TGTGCCAGCAGGAGACTAGCGGGATCCTCCACAGATACGCAGTATTTT. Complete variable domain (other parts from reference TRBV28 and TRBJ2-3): DVKVTQSSRYLVKRTGEKVFLECVQDMDHENMFWYRQDPGLGLRLIYFSYDVKMKEKGDIPEGYSVSREKKERFSLILESASTNQTSMYLCASRRLAGSSTDTQYFGPGTRLTVL.

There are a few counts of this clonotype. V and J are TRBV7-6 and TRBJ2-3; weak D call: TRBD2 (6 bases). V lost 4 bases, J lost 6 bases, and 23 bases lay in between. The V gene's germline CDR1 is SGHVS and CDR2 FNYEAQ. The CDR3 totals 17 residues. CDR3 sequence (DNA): TGTGCCAGCAGCTCTCCCTCGGGGTCTAGGGAGGTGGATACGCAGTATTTT. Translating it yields CASSSPSGSREVDTQYF. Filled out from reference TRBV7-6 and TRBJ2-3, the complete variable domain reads GAGVSQSPRYKVTKRGQDVALRCDPISGHVSLYWYRQALGQGPEFLTYFNYEAQQDKSGLPNDRFSAERPEGSISTLTIQRTEQRDSAMYRCASSSPSGSREVDTQYFGPGTRLTVL.

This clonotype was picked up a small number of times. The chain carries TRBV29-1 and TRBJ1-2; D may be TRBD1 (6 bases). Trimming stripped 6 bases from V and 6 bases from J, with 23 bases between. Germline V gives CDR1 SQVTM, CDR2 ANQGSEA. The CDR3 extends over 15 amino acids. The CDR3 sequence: CSVRNSVWRGDGYTF. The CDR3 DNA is TGCAGCGTCCGAAACTCTGTCTGGAGGGGGGATGGCTACACCTTC.

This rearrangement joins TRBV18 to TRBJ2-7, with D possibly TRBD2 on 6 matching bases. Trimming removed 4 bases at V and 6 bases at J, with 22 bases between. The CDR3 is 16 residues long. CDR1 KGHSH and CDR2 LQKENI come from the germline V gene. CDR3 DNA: TGTGCCAGCTCACATAGAACGGGACCGGAGGGATCCGAGCAGTACTTC. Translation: CASSHRTGPEGSEQYF.

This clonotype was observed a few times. The CDR3: CSAATSRWGEQFF. Here the CDR3 DNA reads TGCAGTGCTGCGACTAGCCGGTGGGGTGAGCAGTTCTTC. This rearrangement joins TRBV20-1 to TRBJ2-1; 7 bases match TRBD2. The germline V gene has CDR1 DFQATT and CDR2 SNEGSKA (reference sequence). The CDR3 extends over 13 amino acids. The junction had 10 bases not matched to a gene; V was cut back by 5 bases and J by 9 bases.

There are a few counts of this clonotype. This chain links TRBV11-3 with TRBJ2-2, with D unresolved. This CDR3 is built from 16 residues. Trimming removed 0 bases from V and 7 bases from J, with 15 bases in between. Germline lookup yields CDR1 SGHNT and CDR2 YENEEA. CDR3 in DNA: TGTGCCAGCAGCTTAGAATTCAGCAGGTCCGGCGGGGAGCTGTTTTTT. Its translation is CASSLEFSRSGGELFF.

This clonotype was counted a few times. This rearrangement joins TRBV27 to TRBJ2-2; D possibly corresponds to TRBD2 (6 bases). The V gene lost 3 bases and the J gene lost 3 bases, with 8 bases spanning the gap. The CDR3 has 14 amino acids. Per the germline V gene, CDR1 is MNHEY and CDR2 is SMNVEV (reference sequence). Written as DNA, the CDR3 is TGTGCCAGCAGTTTCGCGGGATACACCGGGGAGCTGTTTTTT. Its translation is CASSFAGYTGELFF.

The CDR3 reads CSARYPLSGSGNQPQHF. The DNA for the CDR3 is TGCAGTGCTAGGTACCCTCTTAGTGGGTCGGGCAATCAGCCCCAGCATTTT. The chain couples TRBV20-1 to TRBJ1-5; no reliable D call. V was cut by 3 bases and J by 2 bases, with 20 bases left in between. The CDR3 covers 17 residues. From germline, CDR1 is DFQATT and CDR2 SNEGSKA (reference sequence).

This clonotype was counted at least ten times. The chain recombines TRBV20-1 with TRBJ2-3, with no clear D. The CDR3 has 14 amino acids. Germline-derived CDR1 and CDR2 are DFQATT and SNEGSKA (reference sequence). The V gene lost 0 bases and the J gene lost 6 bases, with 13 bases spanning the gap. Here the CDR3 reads CSARDRGSMDTQYF. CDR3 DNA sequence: TGCAGTGCTAGAGATCGTGGTAGCATGGATACGCAGTATTTT.

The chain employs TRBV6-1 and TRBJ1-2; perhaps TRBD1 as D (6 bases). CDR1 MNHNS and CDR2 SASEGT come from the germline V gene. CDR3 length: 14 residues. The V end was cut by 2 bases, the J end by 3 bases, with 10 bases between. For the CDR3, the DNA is TGTGCCAGCAGTGAAACAGGGTCCCACTATGGCTACACCTTC. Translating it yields CASSETGSHYGYTF.

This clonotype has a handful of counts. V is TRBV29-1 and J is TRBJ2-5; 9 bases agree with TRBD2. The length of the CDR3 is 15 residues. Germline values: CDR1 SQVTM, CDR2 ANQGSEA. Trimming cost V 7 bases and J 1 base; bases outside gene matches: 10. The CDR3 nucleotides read TGCAGCGCGGGCCTTAGCGGGAGTTTCCAAGAGACCCAGTACTTC. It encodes CSAGLSGSFQETQYF.

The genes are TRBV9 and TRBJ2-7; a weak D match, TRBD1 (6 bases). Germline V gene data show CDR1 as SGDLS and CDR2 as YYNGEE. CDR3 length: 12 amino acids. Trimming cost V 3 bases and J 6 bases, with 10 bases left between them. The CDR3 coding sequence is TGTGCCAGCAGCGGCCAGGGGAGCGAGCAGTACTTC. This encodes CASSGQGSEQYF.

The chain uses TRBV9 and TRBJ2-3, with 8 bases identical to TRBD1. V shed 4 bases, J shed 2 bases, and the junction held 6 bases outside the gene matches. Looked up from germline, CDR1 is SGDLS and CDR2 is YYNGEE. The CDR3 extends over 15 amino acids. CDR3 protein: CASSSGTGPTDTQYF. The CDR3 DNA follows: TGTGCCAGCAGCTCCGGGACAGGACCCACAGATACGCAGTATTTT.